What follows are 32 T cell receptor beta chains derived from one specimen sequenced in a study of blood T cell repertoires in COVID-19. The protocol was immunoSEQ multiplex PCR, while the TCRdb copy is restricted to in-frame clones and leaves out a portion. This sample has 300,000 to 350,000 clones, with 70% to 90% found just once. The sample taken for sequencing was peripheral blood. These receptor sequences come from a woman in her thirties with COVID-19, enrolled during active disease.

The chain uses TRBV27 and TRBJ2-1; TRBD1 matches at 7 bases. This CDR3 is built from 12 residues. The V gene end was trimmed by 7 bases and the J gene end by 6 bases; junction bases not matched to a gene: 3. CDR1 and CDR2 from the germline V gene are MNHEY and SMNVEV (reference sequence). The CDR3 DNA reads TGTGCCAGCAAGGGGGCTGGCAATGAGCAGTTCTTC. Translated: CASKGAGNEQFF.

The chain employs TRBV6-5 and TRBJ1-1; D not resolved. Germline values: CDR1 MNHEY, CDR2 SVGAGI. The germline V and J ends were trimmed by 2 bases and 9 bases, with 13 bases remaining between them. CDR3 length: 13 amino acids. The CDR3 loop reads CASSYEGGRKAFF. The DNA of the CDR3 is TGTGCCAGCAGTTACGAGGGTGGGCGAAAAGCTTTCTTT.

The chain recombines TRBV7-8 with TRBJ2-1, with 10 nucleotides matching TRBD1. Trimming cost V 5 bases and J 9 bases; bases outside gene matches: 4. The CDR3 has 13 amino acids. The germline gives CDR1 SGHVS, CDR2 FQNEAQ. CDR3 bases: TGTGCCAGCAGCATAGACAGGGGGCGTGAGCAGTTCTTC. This sequence encodes CASSIDRGREQFF.

The rearrangement joins TRBV5-4 to TRBJ2-1, with a tentative D call TRBD2 (5 bases). The CDR3 is 12 residues long. V lost 4 bases to trimming and J lost 9 bases, with 11 bases between them. CDR1 and CDR2 (germline): SGHNT, YYREEE (reference sequence). The CDR3 loop is CASSQLEGEQFF. CDR3 nucleotide sequence: TGTGCCAGCAGCCAACTAGAGGGTGAGCAGTTCTTC. The full variable domain, in which reference TRBV5-4 and TRBJ2-1 provide the parts outside the CDR3, is ETGVTQSPTHLIKTRGQQVTLRCSSQSGHNTVSWYQQALGQGPQFIFQYYREEENGRGNFPPRFSGLQFPNYSSELNVNALELDDSALYLCASSQLEGEQFFGPGTRLTVL.

The chain combines TRBV3-1 (or the pseudogene TRBV3-2) with TRBJ1-1; 8 bases agree with TRBD1. V shed 4 bases, J shed 5 bases, and the junction held 9 bases outside the gene matches. This CDR3 comprises 15 residues. CDR1 and CDR2 (germline): LGHDT, YNNKEL (reference sequence). The CDR3 reads CASSLITGGGTEAFF. CDR3 DNA sequence: TGTGCCAGCAGCCTTATAACAGGGGGTGGAACTGAAGCTTTCTTT.

The chain is built from TRBV27 and TRBJ1-2, with TRBD1 matching over 9 bases. Per the germline V gene, CDR1 is MNHEY and CDR2 is SMNVEV (reference sequence). The ends lost 6 bases at V and 8 bases at J; junction bases unmatched: 10. This CDR3 has 14 residues. The CDR3 DNA reads TGTGCCAGCAGCTCTACAGGGGGCGCGAAGGGCTACACCTTC. Amino acids: CASSSTGGAKGYTF.

The V call is TRBV7-9, the J call TRBJ1-2; D might be TRBD1 (5 bases). CDR1 is SEHNR and CDR2 is FQNEAQ in the germline V gene (reference sequence). The V end lost 4 bases, the J end lost 5 bases, and 17 bases lay between the germline ends. This CDR3 spans 15 amino acids. This CDR3 is CASSSTLGLEYGYTF. The CDR3 DNA follows: TGTGCCAGCAGCTCGACTTTGGGACTTGAATATGGCTACACCTTC.

The count of this clone is one. This rearrangement joins TRBV3-1 (or the pseudogene TRBV3-2) to TRBJ1-5, with unresolved D. The V gene lost 2 bases and the J gene lost 1 base, with 9 bases spanning the gap. The V gene's germline CDR1 is LGHDT and CDR2 YNNKEL (reference sequence). This CDR3 has 15 amino acids. The CDR3 region has the DNA TGTGCCAGCAGCCAACAAATCGGGAGCAATCAGCCCCAGCATTTT. As protein: CASSQQIGSNQPQHF.

CDR3 amino acids: CASSDRGWTGELFF. The CDR3 region has the DNA TGCGCCAGCAGTGACAGGGGGTGGACCGGGGAGCTGTTTTTT. The chain is built from TRBV10-1 and TRBJ2-2, with 7 bases identical to TRBD1. With V trimmed by 3 bases and J by 5 bases, 3 bases remained unmatched. Germline V gene sequence: CDR1 WNHNN, CDR2 SYGVQD (reference sequence). This CDR3 is built from 14 residues.

The rearrangement links TRBV10-2 to TRBJ1-1; 7 nucleotides align to TRBD1. This CDR3 region has 13 residues. From germline, CDR1 is WSHSY and CDR2 SAAADI. The V gene end was trimmed by 9 bases and the J gene end by 1 base; junction bases not matched to a gene: 5. The CDR3 region is CASNRGENTEAFF. In DNA, the CDR3 is TGCGCCAGTAACAGGGGTGAGAACACTGAAGCTTTCTTT.

The rearrangement uses TRBV7-8 and TRBJ1-2; D remains ambiguous. V lost 0 bases and J lost 4, with 15 bases in between. CDR1 is SGHVS, CDR2 FQNEAQ, per germline. The CDR3 spans 16 residues. The CDR3 sequence is CASSLAAGSQIYGYTF. Written as DNA, the CDR3 is TGTGCCAGCAGCTTAGCGGCAGGATCCCAAATCTATGGCTACACCTTC.

The CDR3 DNA sequence: TGTGCCACCTGGACAGGGGGCACAGATACGCAGTATTTT. It specifies CATWTGGTDTQYF. The chain recombines TRBV5-4 with TRBJ2-3; 9 nucleotides match TRBD1. The V segment lost 9 bases and the J segment 1 base; nucleotides outside the gene matches: 3. In germline, CDR1 is SGHNT, CDR2 YYREEE (reference sequence). The CDR3 has 13 amino acids.

V usage is TRBV5-6 and J usage is TRBJ1-2, with unresolved D. The V gene's germline CDR1 is SGHDT and CDR2 YYEEEE. The V and J ends lost 0 bases and 4 bases respectively, with 10 bases between them. The CDR3 has 14 residues. The CDR3 nucleotides are TGTGCCAGCAGCTTGGGTGGAGGGAGCTATGGCTACACCTTC. Amino acids: CASSLGGGSYGYTF.

The chain recombines TRBV11-3 with TRBJ1-2, with D perhaps matching TRBD1 (6 bases). Trimming took 5 bases from V and 5 from J, leaving 15 bases between them. The CDR3 is 14 amino acids. From germline, CDR1 is SGHNT and CDR2 YENEEA. The CDR3: CASSPRQGFYGYTF. CDR3 bases: TGTGCCAGCAGCCCGAGGCAGGGGTTTTATGGCTACACCTTC.

The chain links TRBV2 to TRBJ1-5; 10 bases match TRBD1. V lost 3 bases and J lost 6; bases outside the gene matches: 2. The CDR3 length is 14 residues. Germline V lookup: CDR1 SNHLY, CDR2 FYNNEI. The CDR3 sequence is CASSETGGGQPQHF. CDR3 in DNA: TGTGCCAGCAGTGAGACAGGGGGCGGTCAGCCCCAGCATTTT.

This CDR3 is CASSHLGTSGGVYTQYF. In nucleotides, the CDR3 is TGTGCCAGCAGCCATCTAGGGACTAGCGGGGGGGTATATACGCAGTATTTT. This chain joins TRBV11-2 and TRBJ2-3; TRBD2 matches at 16 bases. Germline V gives CDR1 SGHAT, CDR2 FQNNGV. CDR3 length: 17 amino acids. The trim removed 5 bases at V and 7 bases at J, leaving 9 bases unmatched.

V usage is TRBV5-1 and J usage is TRBJ1-1; D perhaps matches TRBD1 (6 bases). V was clipped by 4 bases and J by 8 bases, with 9 bases between them. CDR1 and CDR2 from the germline V gene are SGHRS and YFSETQ. This CDR3 region has 11 residues. In DNA, the CDR3 is TGCGCCAGCAGCCCGGGACAAGAAGCTTTCTTT. Its translation is CASSPGQEAFF.

This clone has only a few counts. The chain has TRBV3-1 (or the pseudogene TRBV3-2) and TRBJ1-2; weak D call: TRBD1 (6 bases). CDR1 and CDR2 from the germline V gene are LGHDT and YNNKEL (reference sequence). The CDR3 runs 14 residues. V was clipped by 0 bases and J by 7 bases, with 12 bases between them. The CDR3 loop reads CASSQDTGLGGYTF. In DNA, the CDR3 is TGTGCCAGCAGCCAAGATACAGGGTTAGGTGGCTACACCTTC.

V is TRBV6-5 and J is TRBJ1-5, with D unclear. CDR3 length equals 15 residues. Trimming took off 4 bases at V and 7 bases at J, with 17 bases between the two ends. Germline lookup yields CDR1 MNHEY and CDR2 SVGAGI. The DNA for the CDR3 is TGTGCCAGCAGTTTAACCCCGGCTCGGGAGCAGCCCCAGCATTTT. Amino acid sequence: CASSLTPAREQPQHF.

This clone was seen only a few times. The genes are TRBV2 and TRBJ1-1; D is possibly TRBD1 (6 bases). V shed 7 bases and J shed 5 bases, with 17 bases lying between them. CDR1 SNHLY and CDR2 FYNNEI come from the germline V gene. The length of the CDR3 is 14 residues. In DNA, the CDR3 is TGTGCCAGCACGAAGGGCAGGGGATATACTGAAGCTTTCTTT. Its translation is CASTKGRGYTEAFF.

V is TRBV5-1 and J is TRBJ2-7, with TRBD2 identical over 7 bases. The CDR3 has 12 residues. Trimming at V came to 3 bases and at J to 7 bases, leaving 4 bases not matched to a gene. Germline-derived CDR1 and CDR2 are SGHRS and YFSETQ. CDR3: CASSSLGGEQYF. For the CDR3, the DNA is TGCGCCAGCAGCTCCCTCGGGGGGGAGCAGTACTTC.

This chain joins TRBV7-8 and TRBJ1-6; D is perhaps TRBD1 (6 bases). The ends were cut back, 1 base at V and 8 bases at J, with 15 bases in the middle. This CDR3 is 16 amino acids long. Germline V lookup: CDR1 SGHVS, CDR2 FQNEAQ. For the CDR3, the DNA is TGTGCCAGCAGCTTAGAGGGACACCGGGTTGATTCACCCCTCCACTTT. Amino acid sequence: CASSLEGHRVDSPLHF.

The gene calls are TRBV28 and TRBJ2-5; D perhaps matches TRBD2 (7 bases). The length of the CDR3 is 16 residues. Germline CDR1 MDHEN, CDR2 SYDVKM. V was trimmed by 5 bases and J by 2 bases, leaving 18 bases between them. The CDR3 reads CASSPLGEGVQETQYF. Written as DNA, the CDR3 is TGTGCCAGCAGTCCACTGGGGGAGGGGGTACAAGAGACCCAGTACTTC.

The genes are TRBV2 and TRBJ1-5, with D maybe TRBD1 (6 bases). CDR1 and CDR2 (germline): SNHLY, FYNNEI. Trimming stripped 10 bases from V and 4 bases from J, with 17 bases between. The CDR3 has 14 residues. The CDR3 sequence: CATQDSPINQPQHF. In nucleotides, the CDR3 is TGTGCCACCCAGGACAGTCCCATTAATCAGCCCCAGCATTTT.

CDR3 region: CASSFREGVKQYF. Written as DNA, the CDR3 is TGTGCCAGCAGCTTCCGTGAGGGGGTCAAGCAGTACTTC. The chain joins TRBV7-2 to TRBJ2-7; D is possibly TRBD1 (6 bases). V lost 3 bases and J 8 bases, leaving 14 bases between the germline ends. Per the germline V gene, CDR1 is SGHTA and CDR2 is FQGNSA. The length of the CDR3 is 13 residues.

V usage is TRBV6-2 or TRBV6-3 and J usage is TRBJ2-5; 9 bases match TRBD2. This CDR3 is built from 18 residues. Germline V gene lookup returns CDR1 MNHEY and CDR2 SVGEGT. V was pared by 6 bases and J by 7 bases, with 21 bases of the junction left unmatched. CDR3: CASSPLDGVAGAYVTQYF. The DNA of the CDR3 is TGTGCCAGCAGCCCCCTTGATGGGGTAGCGGGGGCCTACGTGACCCAGTACTTC.

J is TRBJ2-1 and V is TRBV2, with 9 bases lining up with TRBD1. V gave up 5 bases and J gave up 10 bases; unmatched junction bases: 15. The CDR3 sequence is 16 residues long. CDR1 SNHLY and CDR2 FYNNEI come from the germline V gene. This chain's CDR3 is CASSPTSGTGFGEQFF. The CDR3 DNA follows: TGTGCCAGCAGTCCAACATCCGGGACAGGGTTTGGGGAGCAGTTCTTC.

The chain employs TRBV6-5 and TRBJ2-7; 7 bases match TRBD1. J gave up 2 bases and V 5 bases, and 0 bases lay outside the gene matches. Germline V CDR1 and CDR2: MNHEY, SVGAGI. The CDR3 runs to 12 residues. DNA of the CDR3: TGTGCCAGCAGTCAGGGGGCCTACGAGCAGTACGTC. Amino acid sequence: CASSQGAYEQYV.

The chain combines TRBV19 with TRBJ1-2; possible D gene TRBD1, 6 bases. With 1 base removed from V and 3 bases from J, the gap between germline ends came to 12 bases. Germline values: CDR1 LNHDA, CDR2 SQIVND (reference sequence). CDR3 length: 15 amino acids. This CDR3 is CASSIGHRTDYGYTF. The CDR3 bases are TGTGCCAGTAGTATAGGGCATCGGACAGACTATGGCTACACCTTC. Variable domain in full (rest from reference TRBV19 and TRBJ1-2): DGGITQSPKYLFRKEGQNVTLSCEQNLNHDAMYWYRQDPGQGLRLIYYSQIVNDFQKGDIAEGYSVSREKKESFPLTVTSAQKNPTAFYLCASSIGHRTDYGYTFGSGTRLTVV.

The chain has TRBV3-1 (or the pseudogene TRBV3-2) and TRBJ2-5; TRBD1 is a possible D gene (5 bases). This CDR3 comprises 13 residues. From germline, CDR1 is LGHDT and CDR2 YNNKEL (reference sequence). Trimming took 8 bases from V and 5 from J, leaving 15 bases between them. CDR3 nucleotide sequence: TGTGCCAGCTCCATGGTGGCAGGGGAGACCCAGTACTTC. It is translated as CASSMVAGETQYF.

The chain combines TRBV18 with TRBJ2-5, with D perhaps matching TRBD2 (6 bases). Trimming cost V 6 bases and J 1 base, with 12 bases left between them. CDR1 is KGHSH, CDR2 LQKENI, per germline. CDR3 length: 14 amino acids. The CDR3 nucleotides read TGTGCCAGCTCGGGGGACTGGGGCCAAGAGACCCAGTACTTC. Translating gives CASSGDWGQETQYF.

This clone was picked up a small number of times. The chain links TRBV6-4 to TRBJ2-1; the match to TRBD2 covers 9 bases. After removal of 0 bases from V and 3 bases from J, the junction contained 3 bases not matched to a gene. The V gene's germline CDR1 is MRHNA and CDR2 SNTAGT. There are 16 residues in the CDR3. CDR3 nucleotide sequence: TGTGCCAGCAGTGACTCGATAGCGGGAGACTACAATGAGCAGTTCTTC. Protein: CASSDSIAGDYNEQFF.